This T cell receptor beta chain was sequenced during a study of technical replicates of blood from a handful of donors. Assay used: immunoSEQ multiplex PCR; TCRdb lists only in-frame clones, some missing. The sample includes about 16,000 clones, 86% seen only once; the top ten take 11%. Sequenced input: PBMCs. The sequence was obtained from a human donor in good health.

CDR3 coding DNA: TGTGCCAGTAGTACCTGGACAGGGGGCGCAGAGACCCAGTACTTC. Amino acid sequence: CASSTWTGGAETQYF. The chain combines TRBV19 with TRBJ2-5; 11 positions match TRBD1. Losses at the gene ends were 4 bases for V and 4 bases for J; bases not matched to a gene: 5. CDR3 length: 15 amino acids. Germline CDR1 LNHDA, CDR2 SQIVND (reference sequence). Filled out from reference TRBV19 and TRBJ2-5, the complete variable domain reads DGGITQSPKYLFRKEGQNVTLSCEQNLNHDAMYWYRQDPGQGLRLIYYSQIVNDFQKGDIAEGYSVSREKKESFPLTVTSAQKNPTAFYLCASSTWTGGAETQYFGPGTRLLVL.